The 25 T cell receptor beta chains listed next were all sequenced from one sample in a study of blood T cell repertoires in COVID-19. This table comes from immunoSEQ multiplex PCR, and its TCRdb copy is limited to in-frame clones, with some not included. The data show about 130,000 clones, with more than 80% seen just once and around 3% held by the top ten. The sequencing sample was made of peripheral blood. These receptors came from a woman at least 80 years old with COVID-19, enrolled during active disease.

Note on this clone: Other DNA sequences within the sample encode an identical CDR3. The chain joins TRBV7-2 to TRBJ2-7, with 8 positions matching TRBD2. The CDR3 extends over 14 amino acids. V lost 5 bases and J lost 0; bases outside the gene matches: 3. The germline gives CDR1 SGHTA, CDR2 FQGNSA. The CDR3, as DNA: TGTGCCAGCAGCCTAAGCGGGAGCTCCTACGAGCAGTACTTC. Translation: CASSLSGSSYEQYF.

The chain links TRBV12-3 or TRBV12-4 to TRBJ2-3; 10 nucleotides align to TRBD2. The CDR3 is 13 residues long. Germline trimming cut 5 bases from V and 11 bases from J; bases unmatched to any gene: 7. This CDR3 is CASSTSGIPLQYF. The CDR3 coding sequence is TGTGCCAGCAGTACTAGCGGGATCCCCCTGCAGTATTTT.

The V call is TRBV5-1, the J call TRBJ2-7, with D possibly TRBD2 on 5 matching bases. Trimming stripped 3 bases from V and 6 bases from J, with 13 bases between. Germline V gene sequence: CDR1 SGHRS, CDR2 YFSETQ. The CDR3 consists of 13 residues. This CDR3 is CASSSPGSGEQYF. In DNA form, the CDR3 reads TGCGCCAGCAGCTCCCCGGGATCTGGCGAGCAGTACTTC.

The V and J genes are TRBV5-1 and TRBJ2-1; the match to TRBD2 covers 11 bases. Trimming took 0 bases from V and 8 from J; bases not matched to a gene: 4. The length of the CDR3 is 15 residues. From germline, CDR1 is SGHRS and CDR2 YFSETQ. Here the CDR3 DNA reads TGCGCCAGCAGCTTGGCTAGCGGGAGGAGGGATGAGCAGTTCTTC. It encodes CASSLASGRRDEQFF.

The rearrangement links TRBV15 to TRBJ1-1; unclear D gene. With 2 bases removed from V and 1 base from J, the gap between germline ends came to 11 bases. Germline V CDR1 and CDR2: LNHNV, YYDKDF (reference sequence). CDR3 length: 15 residues. The CDR3 sequence: CATSRNRHPNTEAFF. CDR3 sequence (DNA): TGTGCCACCAGCAGAAATAGACACCCGAACACTGAAGCTTTCTTT.

The chain joins TRBV18 to TRBJ2-7, with 10 bases fitting TRBD1. The CDR3 is 14 amino acids. V shed 2 bases and J 7 bases; nucleotides not matched to a gene: 5. Germline CDR1 reads KGHSH; CDR2 reads LQKENI. The CDR3: CASSPGTGVREQYF. Here the CDR3 DNA reads TGTGCCAGCTCACCAGGGACAGGGGTTAGGGAGCAGTACTTC.

The rearrangement links TRBV5-1 to TRBJ1-1; the D is unclear. Trimming took off 4 bases at V and 0 bases at J, with 7 bases between the two ends. This CDR3 is 13 amino acids long. Germline V gives CDR1 SGHRS, CDR2 YFSETQ. CDR3 nucleotides: TGCGCCAGCAGCGCCGGGGTGAACACTGAAGCTTTCTTT. Translation gives CASSAGVNTEAFF.

The V call is TRBV7-2, the J call TRBJ2-1; 10 bases line up with TRBD1. The V and J ends lost 5 bases and 12 bases, in that order; junction bases with no gene match: 13. In germline, CDR1 is SGHTA, CDR2 FQGNSA. This CDR3 contains 15 residues. CDR3 sequence: CASSHRQGAFEGQFF. CDR3 nucleotide sequence: TGTGCCAGCAGCCACAGACAGGGGGCTTTTGAGGGGCAGTTCTTC.

The chain combines TRBV29-1 with TRBJ1-2, with D possibly TRBD1 on 6 matching bases. V lost 7 bases, J lost 4 bases, and 13 bases lay in between. The CDR3 sequence is 12 residues long. From germline, CDR1 is SQVTM and CDR2 ANQGSEA. Written as DNA, the CDR3 is TGCAGCGCCGAAAGGGGGTTCTATGGCTACACCTTC. Its translation is CSAERGFYGYTF.

The chain uses TRBV7-9 and TRBJ2-3, with unresolved D. The CDR3 runs 11 residues. The V and J ends lost 6 bases and 3 bases respectively, with 4 bases between them. Germline V gene sequence: CDR1 SEHNR, CDR2 FQNEAQ (reference sequence). In DNA form, the CDR3 reads TGTGCCAGCAGTCCTACAGATACGCAGTATTTT. Its protein is CASSPTDTQYF. The entire variable domain, with the rest obtained from reference TRBV7-9 and TRBJ2-3, is as follows: DTGVSQNPRHKITKRGQNVTFRCDPISEHNRLYWYRQTLGQGPEFLTYFQNEAQLEKSRLLSDRFSAERPKGSFSTLEIQRTEQGDSAMYLCASSPTDTQYFGPGTRLTVL.

The chain links TRBV10-3 to TRBJ2-1, with 8 bases fitting TRBD1. The CDR3 length is 13 residues. Germline trimming cut 10 bases from V and 5 bases from J; bases unmatched to any gene: 7. Looked up from germline, CDR1 is ENHRY and CDR2 is SYGVKD. DNA of the CDR3: TGTGCCACGGGACAGGAGATTAACAATGAGCAGTTCTTC. Translation: CATGQEINNEQFF.

The CDR3 spells CASSPPVGLAETTDTQYF. DNA for the CDR3: TGTGCCAGCTCACCACCGGTCGGACTAGCGGAGACCACAGATACGCAGTATTTT. V gene TRBV18 combines with J gene TRBJ2-3; 10 nucleotides agree with TRBD2. V shed 0 bases and J 2 bases; nucleotides not matched to a gene: 8. The germline CDR1 and CDR2 sequences are KGHSH and LQKENI. The CDR3 runs to 18 residues.

J is TRBJ2-1 and V is TRBV29-1, with 7 bases fitting TRBD2. CDR1 is SQVTM and CDR2 is ANQGSEA in the germline V gene. The junction had 7 bases not matched to a gene; V was cut back by 8 bases and J by 0 bases. This CDR3 comprises 14 residues. The CDR3 DNA reads as TGCAGCTCTACTAGCGCCTACTCCTACAATGAGCAGTTCTTC. Amino acids: CSSTSAYSYNEQFF.

V and J are TRBV5-6 and TRBJ1-5; 9 bases align to TRBD1. Unmatched junction bases numbered 1, after V lost 3 bases and J lost 3 bases. CDR1 and CDR2 from the germline V gene are SGHDT and YYEEEE. CDR3 length equals 14 residues. This CDR3 is CASSWTGDNQPQHF. The CDR3 nucleotides are TGTGCCAGCAGCTGGACAGGGGACAATCAGCCCCAGCATTTT.

The chain uses TRBV9 and TRBJ1-1, with TRBD1 as a possible D gene (5 bases). Germline CDR1 reads SGDLS; CDR2 reads YYNGEE. V was trimmed by 2 bases and J by 4 bases, leaving 9 bases between them. The CDR3 is 13 residues long. The CDR3 is CASSVGRATEAFF. The CDR3 bases are TGTGCCAGCAGCGTTGGCAGGGCCACTGAAGCTTTCTTT.

This chain's CDR3 is CASSLGLQTGIQYF. CDR3 nucleotide sequence: TGTGCCAGCAGCTTAGGCCTACAAACGGGCATTCAGTACTTC. The J gene is TRBJ2-4, the V gene TRBV11-2; D not certain. The V end was cut by 1 base, the J end by 9 bases, with 13 bases between. Germline lookup yields CDR1 SGHAT and CDR2 FQNNGV. The CDR3 runs 14 residues.

This sequence joins TRBV6-2 or TRBV6-3 and TRBJ1-6; tentatively, D is TRBD1 (5 bases). The CDR3 loop spans 14 amino acids. The germline V and J ends were trimmed by 6 bases and 10 bases, with 16 bases remaining between them. CDR1 is MNHEY, CDR2 SVGEGT, per germline. This chain's CDR3 is CASSLRQGLSPLHF. In nucleotides, the CDR3 is TGTGCCAGCAGCCTCCGGCAGGGCTTATCACCCCTCCACTTT.

This clone was counted once. In DNA, the CDR3 is TGCGCCAGCAGCTTGGGGGGACAGGGTGGCAATCAGCCCCAGCATTTT. The encoded protein is CASSLGGQGGNQPQHF. The V call is TRBV5-1, the J call TRBJ1-5, with TRBD1 matching 9 bases. V trimming: 0 bases; J trimming: 2 bases; junction bases outside the gene matches: 3. Germline CDR1 reads SGHRS; CDR2 reads YFSETQ. The CDR3 sequence is 16 residues long.

This clone was recorded once. This rearrangement joins TRBV5-1 to TRBJ2-7, with 11 bases matching TRBD1. Germline loops: CDR1 SGHRS, CDR2 YFSETQ. This CDR3 has 14 amino acids. V lost 3 bases and J lost 4; bases outside the gene matches: 3. As DNA, the CDR3 is TGCGCCAGCAGCTCCGGGACAGGGGGTTACGAGCAGTACTTC. It is translated as CASSSGTGGYEQYF.

This chain joins TRBV24-1 and TRBJ1-1, with no clear D. The germline V gene has CDR1 KGHDR and CDR2 SFDVKD. CDR3 length: 14 residues. Deletions cut 6 bases from V and 3 bases from J, with 13 bases between. CDR3 protein: CATSLGGRDTEAFF. The CDR3 DNA reads TGTGCCACCAGTCTAGGAGGACGGGACACTGAAGCTTTCTTT.

The CDR3 DNA sequence: TGCGCCAGCAGCTTGGGTTGGGCGACGGGCTACACCTTC. It codes for CASSLGWATGYTF. This rearrangement joins TRBV5-1 to TRBJ1-2; D is undetermined. Germline CDR1 and CDR2: SGHRS and YFSETQ. Trimming removed 0 bases from V and 8 bases from J, with 11 bases in between. The CDR3 runs 13 residues. The variable domain in full, completed from reference TRBV5-1 and TRBJ1-2, reads KAGVTQTPRYLIKTRGQQVTLSCSPISGHRSVSWYQQTPGQGLQFLFEYFSETQRNKGNFPGRFSGRQFSNSRSEMNVSTLELGDSALYLCASSLGWATGYTFGSGTRLTVV.

The chain carries TRBV11-3 and TRBJ2-5, with D perhaps TRBD1 (6 bases). V was pared by 2 bases and J by 4 bases, with 8 bases between. There are 13 residues in the CDR3. The germline V gene has CDR1 SGHNT and CDR2 YENEEA. The CDR3 region has the DNA TGTGCCAGCAGCTTAAACAGGGTAGAGACCCAGTACTTC. Protein: CASSLNRVETQYF. Together with reference TRBV11-3 and TRBJ2-5, the CDR3 gives the full variable domain: EAGVVQSPRYKIIEKKQPVAFWCNPISGHNTLYWYLQNLGQGPELLIRYENEEAVDDSQLPKDRFSAERLKGVDSTLKIQPAELGDSAVYLCASSLNRVETQYFGPGTRLLVL.

This chain links TRBV7-2 with TRBJ1-6, with a weak D call TRBD1 (6 bases). V lost 5 bases to trimming and J lost 10 bases, with 18 bases between them. Germline values: CDR1 SGHTA, CDR2 FQGNSA. This CDR3 region has 15 residues. This CDR3 reads CASSTSTGSQSPLHF. DNA of the CDR3: TGTGCCAGCAGCACCTCTACAGGGTCGCAGTCACCCCTCCACTTT.

The chain is built from TRBV7-3 and TRBJ1-1, with TRBD1 matching 7 bases. J lost 6 bases, V lost 5 bases, and 9 bases had no gene match. CDR1 and CDR2 (germline): SGHTA, FQGTGA. The CDR3 extends over 14 amino acids. CDR3 region: CASSPGGTSAEAFF. For the CDR3, the DNA is TGTGCCAGCAGCCCAGGGGGAACGAGCGCTGAAGCTTTCTTT.

The J gene is TRBJ2-2, the V gene TRBV25-1; tentative D call: TRBD2 (5 bases). This CDR3 has 15 amino acids. Germline CDR1 reads MGHDK; CDR2 reads SYGVNS. Trimming left V 5 bases short and J 0 bases short, with 10 bases between. CDR3 amino acids: CASSMVAPNTGELFF. In DNA form, the CDR3 reads TGTGCCAGCAGTATGGTAGCGCCGAACACCGGGGAGCTGTTTTTT.